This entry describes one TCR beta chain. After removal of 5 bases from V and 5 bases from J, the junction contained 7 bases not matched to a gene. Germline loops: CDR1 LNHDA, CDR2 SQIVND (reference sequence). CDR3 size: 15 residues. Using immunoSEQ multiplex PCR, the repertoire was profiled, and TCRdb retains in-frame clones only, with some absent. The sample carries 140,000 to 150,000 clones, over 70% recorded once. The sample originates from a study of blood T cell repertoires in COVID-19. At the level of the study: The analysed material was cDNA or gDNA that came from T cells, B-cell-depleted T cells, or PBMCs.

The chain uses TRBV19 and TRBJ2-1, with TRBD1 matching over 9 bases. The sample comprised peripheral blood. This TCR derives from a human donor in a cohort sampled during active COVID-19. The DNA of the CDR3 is TGTGCCAGTAGTTTTGGACAGGGGATGAACAATGAGCAGTTCTTC. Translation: CASSFGQGMNNEQFF.